The 16 T cell receptor beta chains given below trace back to one sample, sequenced in a study of cytomegalovirus exposure and HLA in healthy donors. It was with 60 Vbeta and 13 Jbeta primers that the PCR ran. Data came from immunoSEQ multiplex PCR; TCRdb stores just in-frame clones and leaves some out. The data show 130,000 or so clones, about 70% seen once. Sequencing was done on a sample of PBMCs. The receptors derive from a woman aged 40-49 years in good health and CMV-seropositive.

This clone was detected a few times. Other DNA sequences in this specimen translate into the identical CDR3. The chain joins TRBV2 to TRBJ1-1, with TRBD1 as a possible D gene (6 bases). CDR1 and CDR2 from the germline V gene are SNHLY and FYNNEI. The ends were cut back, 10 bases at V and 1 base at J, with 7 bases in the middle. The CDR3 runs 11 residues. Written as DNA, the CDR3 is TGTGCCACACAGGGGAACACTGAAGCTTTCTTT. Its translation: CATQGNTEAFF.

The chain employs TRBV7-2 and TRBJ2-3; tentatively, D is TRBD1 (6 bases). V lost 2 bases and J 0 bases, leaving 15 bases between the germline ends. The germline CDR1 and CDR2 sequences are SGHTA and FQGNSA. The CDR3 is 17 residues long. The CDR3 sequence: CASSLLPRQASTDTQYF. CDR3 sequence (DNA): TGTGCCAGCAGCTTATTACCCAGACAGGCTAGCACAGATACGCAGTATTTT.

In this sample, this clone turned up once. The CDR3 here is CASRGQVEAEAFF. In nucleotides, the CDR3 is TGTGCCAGCAGAGGACAGGTAGAAGCTGAAGCTTTCTTT. V is TRBV7-2 and J is TRBJ1-1; 7 bases fit TRBD1. Germline trimming cut 6 bases from V and 6 bases from J; bases unmatched to any gene: 7. The CDR3 sequence is 13 residues long. Germline V CDR1 and CDR2: SGHTA, FQGNSA.

The chain uses TRBV6-4 and TRBJ2-3; tentatively, D is TRBD1 (6 bases). This CDR3 region has 14 residues. The V gene's germline CDR1 is MRHNA and CDR2 SNTAGT. V was trimmed by 4 bases and J by 4 bases, leaving 12 bases between them. CDR3 sequence reads: CASSVYRDSDTQYF. The CDR3 nucleotides are TGTGCCAGCAGTGTTTACAGGGATTCAGATACGCAGTATTTT.

This rearrangement joins TRBV18 to TRBJ1-5, with 7 positions matching TRBD1. Germline V CDR1 and CDR2: KGHSH, LQKENI. CDR3 length: 15 residues. V lost 4 bases, J lost 2 bases, and 5 bases stayed unmatched. For the CDR3, the DNA is TGTGCCAGCTCACTCACAGGGGACGGCAATCAGCCCCAGCATTTT. Protein: CASSLTGDGNQPQHF. The whole variable domain, remainder taken from reference TRBV18 and TRBJ1-5, is NAGVMQNPRHLVRRRGQEARLRCSPMKGHSHVYWYRQLPEEGLKFMVYLQKENIIDESGMPKERFSAEFPKEGPSILRIQQVVRGDSAAYFCASSLTGDGNQPQHFGDGTRLSIL.

CDR3 sequence: CASSQLALGTDTQYF. The CDR3 bases are TGTGCCAGCAGCCAACTAGCGCTGGGCACAGATACGCAGTATTTT. The chain links TRBV5-6 to TRBJ2-3, with 7 bases identical to TRBD2. The V and J ends lost 4 bases and 1 base, in that order; junction bases with no gene match: 6. The CDR3 extends over 15 amino acids. The germline CDR1 and CDR2 sequences are SGHDT and YYEEEE.

The rearrangement joins TRBV27 to TRBJ2-7; tentatively, D is TRBD2 (6 bases). The CDR3 consists of 15 residues. V was cut by 5 bases and J by 3 bases, with 17 bases left in between. The germline V gene encodes CDR1 MNHEY and CDR2 SMNVEV (reference sequence). In DNA form, the CDR3 reads TGTGCCAGCAGTCCTCCTGGTGGGAGGTTCTACGAGCAGTACTTC. It codes for CASSPPGGRFYEQYF.

This chain uses TRBV29-1 with TRBJ2-7; no clear D. Between the trimmed V and J ends, which lost 4 bases and 2 bases, there was a span of 18 bases. The CDR3 extends over 15 amino acids. Germline-derived CDR1 and CDR2 are SQVTM and ANQGSEA. This CDR3 is CSVGGAADGAYEQYF. The DNA of the CDR3 is TGCAGCGTTGGAGGAGCAGCCGATGGAGCCTACGAGCAGTACTTC.

J is TRBJ2-3 and V is TRBV4-2; D is unresolved. The CDR3 extends over 15 amino acids. V was cut by 1 base and J by 1 base, with 9 bases left in between. The germline V gene has CDR1 LGHNA and CDR2 YNFKEQ. For the CDR3, the DNA is TGTGCCAGCAGCCAAGGTAGTATGGGCACAGATACGCAGTATTTT. The encoded protein is CASSQGSMGTDTQYF.

The chain recombines TRBV28 with TRBJ2-7; 10 bases map to TRBD1. Germline CDR1 and CDR2: MDHEN and SYDVKM. V shed 6 bases and J 4 bases; nucleotides not matched to a gene: 12. The length of the CDR3 is 16 residues. DNA for the CDR3: TGTGCCAGCAGCGAGACCTCGACAGGGGGCGCGTACGAGCAGTACTTC. Translating it yields CASSETSTGGAYEQYF.

The V and J genes are TRBV28 and TRBJ2-7, with 7 bases aligning to TRBD2. J lost 0 bases, V lost 5 bases, and 10 bases had no gene match. There are 16 residues in the CDR3. The germline CDR1 and CDR2 sequences are MDHEN and SYDVKM. The CDR3 region has the DNA TGTGCCAGCAGTCTTTATCTGACGGGGGGCTCCTACGAGCAGTACTTC. Translated: CASSLYLTGGSYEQYF. Full variable domain (rest looked up from reference TRBV28 and TRBJ2-7): DVKVTQSSRYLVKRTGEKVFLECVQDMDHENMFWYRQDPGLGLRLIYFSYDVKMKEKGDIPEGYSVSREKKERFSLILESASTNQTSMYLCASSLYLTGGSYEQYFGPGTRLTVT.

The chain uses TRBV5-1 and TRBJ2-7; TRBD1 is a possible D gene (6 bases). Per the germline V gene, CDR1 is SGHRS and CDR2 is YFSETQ. The CDR3 extends over 13 amino acids. Trimming took 3 bases from V and 3 from J, leaving 10 bases between them. The CDR3 DNA reads as TGCGCCAGCAGCTCGGACAGTATCTACGAGCAGTACTTC. Its protein is CASSSDSIYEQYF.

V and J are TRBV6-6 and TRBJ2-5; 9 bases map to TRBD1. The CDR3 length is 15 residues. Per the germline V gene, CDR1 is MNHNY and CDR2 is SVGAGI (reference sequence). V dropped 6 bases and J dropped 5; count of bases not matched to a gene: 10. The DNA of the CDR3 is TGTGCCAGCAGGTCCCGGGACAGGGCTGGTGAGACCCAGTACTTC. Translation: CASRSRDRAGETQYF.

This sequence joins TRBV4-2 and TRBJ2-1; D is unresolved. This CDR3 comprises 21 residues. V lost 0 bases and J 0 bases, leaving 24 bases between the germline ends. The germline V gene has CDR1 LGHNA and CDR2 YNFKEQ. As DNA, the CDR3 is TGTGCCAGCAGCCAAGAGGGTTTGAGTCTTTGGAGAACAAGCTCCTACAATGAGCAGTTCTTC. It encodes CASSQEGLSLWRTSSYNEQFF.

The V gene is TRBV10-1, the J gene TRBJ1-2; D remains unclear. Trimming cost V 0 bases and J 1 base, with 9 bases left between them. The CDR3 spans 15 residues. Germline V CDR1 and CDR2: WNHNN, SYGVQD (reference sequence). The CDR3 DNA follows: TGCGCCAGCAGTGAGTCTCCCAGGATTAACTATGGCTACACCTTC. Encoded protein: CASSESPRINYGYTF.

V usage is TRBV5-1 and J usage is TRBJ2-7; D possibly corresponds to TRBD1 (5 bases). CDR3 length: 15 residues. V was clipped by 0 bases and J by 4 bases, with 14 bases between them. Germline V gene data show CDR1 as SGHRS and CDR2 as YFSETQ. The CDR3 nucleotides read TGCGCCAGCAGCTTGGGGATAGGACACTCATACGAGCAGTACTTC. It codes for CASSLGIGHSYEQYF.